Presented here are 12 T cell receptor beta chains from one specimen sequenced in a study of T cell responses to AZD1222 COVID-19 vaccine. Assay: immunoSEQ multiplex PCR; the TCRdb copy retains only in-frame clones and omits some. The sample lists roughly 93,000 clones; roughly 87% were seen once. Sequenced material: peripheral blood, taken 28 days after the second AZD1222 dose. The receptor source for this set is an adult who received the AZD1222 COVID-19 vaccine.

CDR3 sequence reads: CASSLSLTGGYEGYTF. The CDR3, as DNA: TGCGCCAGCAGCTTGTCCCTGACAGGGGGATATGAGGGCTACACCTTC. The rearrangement uses TRBV5-1 and TRBJ1-2; TRBD1 agrees at 9 bases. The CDR3 sequence is 16 residues long. V was clipped by 1 base and J by 8 bases; unmatched bases: 12. Germline CDR1 and CDR2: SGHRS and YFSETQ.

This chain uses TRBV11-2 with TRBJ2-1, with D tentatively TRBD1 (6 bases). This CDR3 region has 16 residues. Germline V gene data show CDR1 as SGHAT and CDR2 as FQNNGV. Trimming took off 4 bases at V and 0 bases at J, with 13 bases between the two ends. CDR3 DNA sequence: TGTGCCAGCAGCTCTTTCCAGGGGACCTCCTACAATGAGCAGTTCTTC. Translated, it gives CASSSFQGTSYNEQFF.

The chain couples TRBV4-1 to TRBJ2-1, with 10 bases aligning to TRBD1. The J segment lost 2 bases and the V segment lost 4 bases, leaving 2 bases of the junction unmatched. In germline, CDR1 is MGHRA, CDR2 YSYEKL. The length of the CDR3 is 15 residues. CDR3 sequence reads: CASSPTGGTYNEQFF. DNA of the CDR3: TGCGCCAGCAGCCCGACAGGGGGCACCTACAATGAGCAGTTCTTC.

J is TRBJ2-1 and V is TRBV6-2 or TRBV6-3; 15 nucleotides align to TRBD2. CDR3 length equals 17 residues. After removal of 4 bases from V and 5 bases from J, the junction contained 6 bases not matched to a gene. Germline-derived CDR1 and CDR2 are MNHEY and SVGEGT. For the CDR3, the DNA is TGTGCCAGCAGTTCCGCGGGACTAGCGGGGGGTCACAATGAGCAGTTCTTC. It translates to CASSSAGLAGGHNEQFF.

The chain combines TRBV7-3 with TRBJ1-2; D ambiguous. CDR1 SGHTA and CDR2 FQGTGA come from the germline V gene. CDR3 length: 15 amino acids. V lost 1 base and J lost 2, with 11 bases in between. CDR3 in amino acids: CASSLNSDTNYGYTF. In DNA form, the CDR3 reads TGTGCCAGCAGCTTAAATTCCGATACCAACTATGGCTACACCTTC.

A single count supports this clone. V usage is TRBV5-6 and J usage is TRBJ2-5, with a weak D call TRBD2 (5 bases). The CDR3 spans 14 residues. Germline V CDR1 and CDR2: SGHDT, YYEEEE. The ends were cut back, 0 bases at V and 4 bases at J, with 10 bases in the middle. The CDR3 nucleotides are TGTGCCAGCAGCTTGGGACTAACCGGAGAGACCCAGTACTTC. Residues: CASSLGLTGETQYF.

The chain carries TRBV7-2 and TRBJ2-7; 9 bases match TRBD1. V was clipped by 4 bases and J by 2 bases; unmatched bases: 3. CDR3 size: 14 residues. Germline V lookup: CDR1 SGHTA, CDR2 FQGNSA. The CDR3 reads CASSWDRATYEQYF. The CDR3 DNA sequence: TGTGCCAGCAGCTGGGACAGGGCGACCTACGAGCAGTACTTC.

V is TRBV29-1 and J is TRBJ2-1; TRBD1 agrees at 9 bases. The junction had 6 bases not matched to a gene; V was cut back by 7 bases and J by 5 bases. The germline gives CDR1 SQVTM, CDR2 ANQGSEA. CDR3 length equals 13 residues. CDR3: CSARDRAHNEQFF. Here the CDR3 DNA reads TGCAGCGCCCGGGACAGGGCTCACAATGAGCAGTTCTTC.

In its sample, this clone was seen once. This sequence joins TRBV7-2 and TRBJ2-1; D uncertain. V lost 1 base and J 5 bases, leaving 6 bases between the germline ends. CDR3 length: 13 residues. CDR1 and CDR2 from the germline V gene are SGHTA and FQGNSA. The CDR3 loop reads CASSLERDNEQFF. CDR3 sequence (DNA): TGTGCCAGCAGCTTAGAACGAGACAATGAGCAGTTCTTC.

This chain connects TRBV19 to TRBJ1-2; D is possibly TRBD1 (5 bases). The CDR3 is made up of 12 amino acids. CDR1 and CDR2 (germline): LNHDA, SQIVND (reference sequence). Trimming removed 5 bases from V and 4 bases from J, with 8 bases in between. CDR3 sequence (DNA): TGTGCCAGTAGTCAGGGTACCTATGGCTACACCTTC. As protein: CASSQGTYGYTF.

The V call is TRBV6-1, the J call TRBJ2-3, with no clear D. Germline-derived CDR1 and CDR2 are MNHNS and SASEGT. This CDR3 has 12 residues. Between the trimmed V and J ends, which lost 2 bases and 2 bases, there was a span of 2 bases. The CDR3 sequence is CASSEPTDTQYF. The CDR3 nucleotides are TGTGCCAGCAGTGAACCCACAGATACGCAGTATTTT.

The chain links TRBV5-4 to TRBJ1-2; D is unresolved. V was pared by 0 bases and J by 7 bases, with 10 bases between. Germline-derived CDR1 and CDR2 are SGHNT and YYREEE (reference sequence). The CDR3 extends over 13 amino acids. CDR3 residues: CASSLEGFGGYTF. CDR3 DNA: TGTGCCAGCAGCTTGGAAGGGTTTGGTGGCTACACCTTC.